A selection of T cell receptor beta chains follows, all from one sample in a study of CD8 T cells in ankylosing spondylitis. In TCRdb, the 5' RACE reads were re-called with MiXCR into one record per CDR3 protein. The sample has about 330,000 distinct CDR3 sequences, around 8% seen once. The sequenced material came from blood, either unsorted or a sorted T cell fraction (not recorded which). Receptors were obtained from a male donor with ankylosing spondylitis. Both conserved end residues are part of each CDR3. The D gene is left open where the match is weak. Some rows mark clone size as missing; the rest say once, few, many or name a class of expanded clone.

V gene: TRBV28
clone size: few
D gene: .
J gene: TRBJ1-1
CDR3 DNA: TGTGCCAGCAGTGCCGGGACTGTTGAAGCTTTCTTT
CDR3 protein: CASSAGTVEAFF

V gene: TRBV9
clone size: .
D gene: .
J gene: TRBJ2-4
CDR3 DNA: TGTGCCAGCAGCCACTCTGAGGCCAAAAACATTCAGTACTTC
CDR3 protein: CASSHSEAKNIQYF

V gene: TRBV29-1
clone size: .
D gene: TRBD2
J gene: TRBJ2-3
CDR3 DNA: TGCAGCGTGCGAACTAGCGGTAGAGATACGCAGTATTTT
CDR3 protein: CSVRTSGRDTQYF

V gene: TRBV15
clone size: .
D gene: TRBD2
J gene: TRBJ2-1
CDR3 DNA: TGTGCCACCAGCAGTACTAGCGGGAGGGCCTACAATGAGCAGTTCTTC
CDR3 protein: CATSSTSGRAYNEQFF

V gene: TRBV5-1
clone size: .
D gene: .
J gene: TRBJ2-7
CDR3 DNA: TGCGCCAGCAGCCCCCGAGCAGGGACCTACGAGCAGTACTTC
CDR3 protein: CASSPRAGTYEQYF

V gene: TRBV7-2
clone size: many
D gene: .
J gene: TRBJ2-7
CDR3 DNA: TGTGCCAGCAGCTTAACGGCCGTCTTCACTAGTGAGCAGTACTTC
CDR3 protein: CASSLTAVFTSEQYF

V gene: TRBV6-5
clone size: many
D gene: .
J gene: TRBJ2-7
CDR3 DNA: TGTGCCAGCAGTTACCAGGCACCTGACCAGCGGGTAGCCCACGAGCAGTACTTC
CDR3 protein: CASSYQAPDQRVAHEQYF

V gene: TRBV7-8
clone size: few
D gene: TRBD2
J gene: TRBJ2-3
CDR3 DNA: TGTGCCAGCAGCAGGGTGGTAGCGGGGATAGATACGCAGTATTTT
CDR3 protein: CASSRVVAGIDTQYF

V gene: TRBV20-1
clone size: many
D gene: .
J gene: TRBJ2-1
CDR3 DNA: TGCAGTGCTATAGGAGGGAGTAGGTATGAGCAGTTCTTC
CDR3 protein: CSAIGGSRYEQFF

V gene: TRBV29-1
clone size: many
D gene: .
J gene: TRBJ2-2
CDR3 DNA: TGCAGCGTTGGGCCCCCAGACTACGGGGAGCTGTTTTTT
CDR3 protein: CSVGPPDYGELFF

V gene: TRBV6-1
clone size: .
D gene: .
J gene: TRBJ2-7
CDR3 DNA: TGTGCCAGCAGACCCGGGTGGGCGAAGCTCGAGCAGTACTTC
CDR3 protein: CASRPGWAKLEQYF

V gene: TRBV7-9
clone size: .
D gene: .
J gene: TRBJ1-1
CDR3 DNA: TGTGCCAGCAGCTTTTATCCTGAAGCTTTCTTT
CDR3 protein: CASSFYPEAFF

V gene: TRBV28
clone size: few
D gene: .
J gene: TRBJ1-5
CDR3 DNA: TGTGCCAGCCTTGGCGGGGGTCAGGGGAGATACCAGCCCCAGCATTTT
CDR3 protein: CASLGGGQGRYQPQHF

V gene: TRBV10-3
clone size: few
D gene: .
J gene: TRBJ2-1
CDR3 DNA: TGTGCCATCAGACGGAGTCAGGGGCAATTTTACAATGAGCAGTTCTTC
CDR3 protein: CAIRRSQGQFYNEQFF

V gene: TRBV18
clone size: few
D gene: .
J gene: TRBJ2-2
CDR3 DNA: TGTGCCAGCTCACCGCAGACAGTGACCGGGGAGCTGTTTTTT
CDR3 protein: CASSPQTVTGELFF

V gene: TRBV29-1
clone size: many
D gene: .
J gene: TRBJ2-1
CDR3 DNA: TGCAGCGTTGAATTAGCGAACTCCTACAATGAGCAGTTCTTC
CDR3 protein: CSVELANSYNEQFF

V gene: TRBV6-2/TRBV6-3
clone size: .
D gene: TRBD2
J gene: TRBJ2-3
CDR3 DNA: TGTGCCAGCAGTTACGGACTAGCGGGGGTTACGCAGTATTTT
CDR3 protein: CASSYGLAGVTQYF

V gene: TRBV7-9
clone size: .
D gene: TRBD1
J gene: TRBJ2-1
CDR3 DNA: TGTGCCAGCAGCGGACAGGGTGTACATGAGCAGTTCTTC
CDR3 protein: CASSGQGVHEQFF

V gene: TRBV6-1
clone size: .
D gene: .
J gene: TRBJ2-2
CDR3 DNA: TGTGCCATCCGAAGCACAAACACCGGGGAGCTGTTTTTT
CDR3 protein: CAIRSTNTGELFF

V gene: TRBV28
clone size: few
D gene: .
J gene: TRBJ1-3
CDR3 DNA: TGTGCCAGCAGTTCGCCCGGGGGCGCGGGGAACACCATATATTTT
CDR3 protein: CASSSPGGAGNTIYF

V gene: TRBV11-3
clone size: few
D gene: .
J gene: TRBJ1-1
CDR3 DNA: TGTGCCAGCACCTTAACGGGGACCTTGAACACTGAAGCTTTCTTT
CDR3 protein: CASTLTGTLNTEAFF

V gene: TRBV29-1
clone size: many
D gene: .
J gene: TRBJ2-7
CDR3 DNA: TGCAGCGCCCGAGACTTGACTAACTCCTACGAGCAGTACTTC
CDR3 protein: CSARDLTNSYEQYF

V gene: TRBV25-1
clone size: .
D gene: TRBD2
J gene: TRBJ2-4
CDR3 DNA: TGTGCCAGCAGAGAAAGCGGGAGGGGGAAAAACATTCAGTACTTC
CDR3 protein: CASRESGRGKNIQYF

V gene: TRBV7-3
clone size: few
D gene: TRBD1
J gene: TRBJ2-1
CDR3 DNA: TGTGCCAGCAGCACCGGGGCAGGGGGAAAAAATGAGCAGTTCTTC
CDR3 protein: CASSTGAGGKNEQFF

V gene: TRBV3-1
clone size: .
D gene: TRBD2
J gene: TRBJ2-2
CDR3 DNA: TGTGCCAGCAGCCAAGGGCTAGCGGAGAACACCGGGGAGCTGTTTTTT
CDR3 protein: CASSQGLAENTGELFF

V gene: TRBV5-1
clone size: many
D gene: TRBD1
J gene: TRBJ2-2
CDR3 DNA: TGCGCCAGCAGCAACGACAGGGGATACACCGGGGAGCTGTTTTTT
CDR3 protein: CASSNDRGYTGELFF

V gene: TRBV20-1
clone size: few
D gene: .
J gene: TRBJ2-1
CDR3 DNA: TGCAGTGCTAGAGATACCGGCCCCACGGAGAATGAGCAGTTCTTC
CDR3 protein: CSARDTGPTENEQFF

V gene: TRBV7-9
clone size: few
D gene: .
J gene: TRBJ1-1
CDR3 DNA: TGTGCCAGCAGCTTAGCACGGGCGTCAGAGAACACTGAAGCTTTCTTT
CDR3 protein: CASSLARASENTEAFF

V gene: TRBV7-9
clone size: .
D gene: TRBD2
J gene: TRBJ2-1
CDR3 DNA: TGTGCCAGCAGCCACGGACTAGCGTCCAACAATGAGCAGTTCTTC
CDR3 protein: CASSHGLASNNEQFF

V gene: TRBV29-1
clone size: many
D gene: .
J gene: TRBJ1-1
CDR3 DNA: TGCAGCGTTGGGGACCCTGAAGCTTTCTTT
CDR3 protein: CSVGDPEAFF

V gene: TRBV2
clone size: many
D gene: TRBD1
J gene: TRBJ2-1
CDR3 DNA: TGTGCCAGCAGGGGAGACAGGGTTTGGCCGTTCTTC
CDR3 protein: CASRGDRVWPFF

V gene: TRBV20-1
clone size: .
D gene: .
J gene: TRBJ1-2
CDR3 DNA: TGCAGTGCTAGGGGGGCCGGGGGAGGCAGTGGCTACACCTTC
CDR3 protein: CSARGAGGGSGYTF

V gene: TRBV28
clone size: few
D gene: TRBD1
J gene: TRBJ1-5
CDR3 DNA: TGTGCCAGCAGTTATCCGGGACAGGGGAATCGTCAGCCCCAGCATTTT
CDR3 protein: CASSYPGQGNRQPQHF

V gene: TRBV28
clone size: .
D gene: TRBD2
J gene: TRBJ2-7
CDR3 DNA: TGTGCCAGCAGTCCCCCCCGAGGAGCGGGAGGCGAGCAGTACTTC
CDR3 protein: CASSPPRGAGGEQYF

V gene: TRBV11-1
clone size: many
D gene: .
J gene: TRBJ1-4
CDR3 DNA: TGTGCCAGCAGCCCAGGACACAACGAGTTTGCAGCTAATGAAAAACTGTTTTTT
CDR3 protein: CASSPGHNEFAANEKLFF

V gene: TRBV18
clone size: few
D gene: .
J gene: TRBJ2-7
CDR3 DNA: TGTGCCAGCTCACCATCCGCTACCTACGAGCAGTACTTC
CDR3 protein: CASSPSATYEQYF

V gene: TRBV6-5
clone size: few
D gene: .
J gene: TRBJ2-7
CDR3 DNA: TGTGCCAGCAGTTTATCCGGGACAAAGTCCCACGAGCAGTACTTC
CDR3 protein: CASSLSGTKSHEQYF

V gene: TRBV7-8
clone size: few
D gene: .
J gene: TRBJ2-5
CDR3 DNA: TGTGCCAGCAGCTTAGCGTGGGGGCAAGAGACCCAGTACTTC
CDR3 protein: CASSLAWGQETQYF